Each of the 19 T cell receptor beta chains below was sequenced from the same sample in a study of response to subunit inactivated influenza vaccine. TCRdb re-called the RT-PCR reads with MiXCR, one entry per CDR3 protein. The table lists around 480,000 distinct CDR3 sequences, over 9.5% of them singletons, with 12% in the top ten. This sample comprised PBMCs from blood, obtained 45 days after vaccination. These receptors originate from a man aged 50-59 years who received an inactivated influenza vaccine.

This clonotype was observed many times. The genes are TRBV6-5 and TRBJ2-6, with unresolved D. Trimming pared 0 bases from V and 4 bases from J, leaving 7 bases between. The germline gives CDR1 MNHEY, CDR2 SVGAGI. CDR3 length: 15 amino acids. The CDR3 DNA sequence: TGTGCCAGCAGTTACTCTGGTTCCGGGGCCAACGTCCTGACTTTC. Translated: CASSYSGSGANVLTF.

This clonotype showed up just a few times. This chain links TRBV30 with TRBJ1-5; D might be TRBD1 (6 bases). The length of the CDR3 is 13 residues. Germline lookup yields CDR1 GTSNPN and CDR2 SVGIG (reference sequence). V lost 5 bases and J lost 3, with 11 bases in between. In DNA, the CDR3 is TGTGCCTGGGCGCGGGACATCAATCAGCCCCAGCATTTT. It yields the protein CAWARDINQPQHF. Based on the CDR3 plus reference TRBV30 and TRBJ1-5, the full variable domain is SQTIHQWPATLVQPVGSPLSLECTVEGTSNPNLYWYRQAAGRGLQLLFYSVGIGQISSEVPQNLSASRPQDRQFILSSKKLLLSDSGFYLCAWARDINQPQHFGDGTRLSIL.

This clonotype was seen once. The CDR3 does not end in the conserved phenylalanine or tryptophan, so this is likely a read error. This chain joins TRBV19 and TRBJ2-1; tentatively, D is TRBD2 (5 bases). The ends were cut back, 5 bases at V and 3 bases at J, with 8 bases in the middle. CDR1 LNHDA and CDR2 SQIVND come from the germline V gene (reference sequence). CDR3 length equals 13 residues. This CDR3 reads CASSPRGYNEQFL. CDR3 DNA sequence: TGTGCCAGTAGTCCCCGGGGCTACAATGAGCAGTTCCTC.

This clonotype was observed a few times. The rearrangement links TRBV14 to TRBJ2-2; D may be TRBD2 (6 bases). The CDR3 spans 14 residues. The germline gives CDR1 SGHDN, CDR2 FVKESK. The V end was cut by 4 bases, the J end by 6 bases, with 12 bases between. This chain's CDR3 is CASSLTRGAGELFF. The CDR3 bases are TGTGCCAGCAGCCTGACTAGGGGTGCCGGGGAGCTGTTTTTT.

CDR3 loop: CSATRRDREFF. DNA for the CDR3: TGCAGTGCTACACGCCGGGACAGGGAGTTCTTC. The chain has TRBV20-1 and TRBJ2-1; the match to TRBD1 covers 9 bases. Germline V gene data show CDR1 as DFQATT and CDR2 as SNEGSKA (reference sequence). The CDR3 has 11 residues. The V gene end was trimmed by 4 bases and the J gene end by 14 bases; junction bases not matched to a gene: 6.

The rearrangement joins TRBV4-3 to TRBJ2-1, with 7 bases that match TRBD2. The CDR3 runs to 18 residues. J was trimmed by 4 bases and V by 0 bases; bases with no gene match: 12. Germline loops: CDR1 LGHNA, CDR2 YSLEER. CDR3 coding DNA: TGCGCCAGCAGCCAAGATTTGGGACCCACTAGCGCATACAATGAGCAGTTCTTC. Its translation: CASSQDLGPTSAYNEQFF.

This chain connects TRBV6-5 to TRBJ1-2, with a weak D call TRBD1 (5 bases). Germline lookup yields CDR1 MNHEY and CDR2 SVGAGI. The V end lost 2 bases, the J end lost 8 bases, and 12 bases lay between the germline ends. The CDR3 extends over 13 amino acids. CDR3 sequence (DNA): TGTGCCAGCAGTTACCGGGGGTCGGGAGGCTACACCTTC. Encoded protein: CASSYRGSGGYTF.

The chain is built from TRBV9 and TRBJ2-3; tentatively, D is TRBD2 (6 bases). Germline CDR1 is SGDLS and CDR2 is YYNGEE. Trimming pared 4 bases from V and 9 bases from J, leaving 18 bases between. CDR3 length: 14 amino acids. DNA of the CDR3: TGTGCCAGCAGCAAAGGGACTTTTCTCGAAACGCAGTATTTT. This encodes CASSKGTFLETQYF.

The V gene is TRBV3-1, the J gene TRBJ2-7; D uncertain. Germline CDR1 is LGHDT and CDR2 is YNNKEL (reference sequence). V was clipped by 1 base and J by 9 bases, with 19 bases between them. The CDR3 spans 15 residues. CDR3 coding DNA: TGTGCCAGCAGCCAAGTCATAGGGATCGAGGTATGGCAGTACTTC. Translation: CASSQVIGIEVWQYF.

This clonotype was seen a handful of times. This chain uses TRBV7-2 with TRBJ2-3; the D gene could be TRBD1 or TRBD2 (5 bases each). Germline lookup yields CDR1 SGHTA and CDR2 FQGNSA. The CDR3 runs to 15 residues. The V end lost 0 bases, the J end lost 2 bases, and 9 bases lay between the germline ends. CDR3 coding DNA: TGTGCCAGCAGCTTAGCGGGGGTGTTCACAGATACGCAGTATTTT. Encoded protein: CASSLAGVFTDTQYF.

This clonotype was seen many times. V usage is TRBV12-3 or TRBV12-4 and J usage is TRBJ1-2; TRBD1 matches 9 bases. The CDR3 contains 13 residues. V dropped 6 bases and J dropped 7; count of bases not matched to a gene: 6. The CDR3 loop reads CASSLQGASGYTF. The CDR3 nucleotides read TGTGCCAGCAGCTTACAGGGGGCTAGTGGCTACACCTTC.

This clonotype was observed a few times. CDR3 in amino acids: CASSRALAGKDNEQFF. The DNA for the CDR3 is TGTGCCAGCTCGCGGGCGCTAGCGGGAAAGGACAATGAGCAGTTCTTC. This chain connects TRBV4-2 to TRBJ2-1; 9 bases are a match to TRBD2. Per the germline V gene, CDR1 is LGHNA and CDR2 is YNFKEQ. This CDR3 region has 16 residues. The V and J ends lost 8 bases and 5 bases, in that order; junction bases with no gene match: 13.

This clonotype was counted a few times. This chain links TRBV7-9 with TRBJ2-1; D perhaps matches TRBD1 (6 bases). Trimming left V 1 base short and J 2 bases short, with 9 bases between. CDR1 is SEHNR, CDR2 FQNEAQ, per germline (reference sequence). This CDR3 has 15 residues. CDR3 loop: CASSLGPGAYNEQFF. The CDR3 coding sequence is TGTGCCAGCAGCTTAGGCCCAGGGGCCTACAATGAGCAGTTCTTC.

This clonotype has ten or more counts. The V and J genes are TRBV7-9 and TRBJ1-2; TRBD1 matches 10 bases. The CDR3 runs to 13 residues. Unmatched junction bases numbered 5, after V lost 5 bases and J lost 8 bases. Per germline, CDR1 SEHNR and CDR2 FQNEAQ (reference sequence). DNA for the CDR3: TGTGCCAGCAGCCAAGGGACAGGGGACGGCTACACCTTC. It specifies CASSQGTGDGYTF.

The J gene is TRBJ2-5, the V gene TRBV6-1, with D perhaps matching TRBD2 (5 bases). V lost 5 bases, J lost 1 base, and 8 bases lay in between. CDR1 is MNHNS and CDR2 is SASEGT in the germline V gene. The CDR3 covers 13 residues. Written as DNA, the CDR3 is TGTGCCAGCAGTCGAGCGGCCCAAGAGACCCAGTACTTC. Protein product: CASSRAAQETQYF.

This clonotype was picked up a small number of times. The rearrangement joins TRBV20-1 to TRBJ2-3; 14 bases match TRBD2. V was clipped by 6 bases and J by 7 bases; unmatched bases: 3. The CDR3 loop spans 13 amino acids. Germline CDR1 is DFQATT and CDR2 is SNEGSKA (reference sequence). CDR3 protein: CSAGTSGSNTQYF. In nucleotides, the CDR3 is TGCAGTGCGGGGACTAGCGGGAGTAATACGCAGTATTTT.

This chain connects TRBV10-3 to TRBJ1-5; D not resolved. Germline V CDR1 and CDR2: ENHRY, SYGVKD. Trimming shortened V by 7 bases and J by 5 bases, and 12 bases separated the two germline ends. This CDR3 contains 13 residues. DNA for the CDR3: TGTGCCATCATGGAGAGGGAGGATCAGCCCCAGCATTTT. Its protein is CAIMEREDQPQHF.

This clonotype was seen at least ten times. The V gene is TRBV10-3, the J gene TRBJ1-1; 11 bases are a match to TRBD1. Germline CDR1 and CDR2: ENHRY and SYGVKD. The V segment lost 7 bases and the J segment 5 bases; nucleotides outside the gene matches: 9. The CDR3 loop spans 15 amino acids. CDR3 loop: CAINSRDRGATEAFF. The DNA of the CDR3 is TGTGCCATCAATTCCCGGGACAGGGGGGCTACTGAAGCTTTCTTT.

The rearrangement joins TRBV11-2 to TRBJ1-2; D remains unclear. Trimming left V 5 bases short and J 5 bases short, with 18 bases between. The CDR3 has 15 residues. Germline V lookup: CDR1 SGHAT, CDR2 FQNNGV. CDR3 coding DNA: TGTGCCAGCAGCCTCGCGGGTCTTAACAGTTATGGCTACACCTTC. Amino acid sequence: CASSLAGLNSYGYTF.